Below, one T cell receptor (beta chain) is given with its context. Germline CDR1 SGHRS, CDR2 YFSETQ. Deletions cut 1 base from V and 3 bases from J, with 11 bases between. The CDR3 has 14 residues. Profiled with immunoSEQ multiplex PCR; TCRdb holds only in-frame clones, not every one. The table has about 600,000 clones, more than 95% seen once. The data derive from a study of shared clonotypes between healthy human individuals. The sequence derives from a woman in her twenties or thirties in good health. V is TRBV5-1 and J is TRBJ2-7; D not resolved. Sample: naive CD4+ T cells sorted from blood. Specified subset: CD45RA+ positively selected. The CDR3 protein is CASSLMAENYEQYF. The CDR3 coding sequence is TGCGCCAGCAGCTTGATGGCGGAAAACTACGAGCAGTACTTC.